A selection of T cell receptor beta chains follows, all from one sample in a study of T cell changes during pregnancy in multiple sclerosis. The repertoire was sequenced with immunoSEQ multiplex PCR; TCRdb's copy has only in-frame clones and lacks some. The top ten clones hold approximately 1.5% of a sample with around 61,000 clones, about 93% of them seen once. The source material was peripheral blood, sampled in the third trimester of pregnancy. Receptors were obtained from a female donor in good health, enrolled as a control in a pregnancy study. Each CDR3 is given with its conserved first and last residue. Each record gives: J gene, clone size, V gene, CDR3 length, D gene, CDR3 DNA, CDR3 protein. The D gene is left open where the match is weak. Rows may omit the clone size; those that give it use once, few, many or a size class.

J: TRBJ2-5; size: .; V: TRBV19; length: 15; D: .; DNA: TGTGCCAGTAGTTCTTCGGGTCTTGGGCAAGAGACCCAGTACTTC; CDR3: CASSSSGLGQETQYF
J: TRBJ1-5; size: .; V: TRBV19; length: 14; D: .; DNA: TGTGCCAGTAGCCGGGGCAGCGGGTATCAGCCCCAGCATTTT; CDR3: CASSRGSGYQPQHF
J: TRBJ2-7; size: .; V: TRBV10-1; length: 12; D: TRBD1; DNA: TGCGCCAGCAGGGACAGGGGGCTCGAGCAGTACTTC; CDR3: CASRDRGLEQYF
J: TRBJ2-5; size: .; V: TRBV7-3; length: 16; D: TRBD2; DNA: TGTGCCAGCAGCTTAGCGGGGGGGCCTTCACAAGAGACCCAGTACTTC; CDR3: CASSLAGGPSQETQYF
J: TRBJ2-3; size: .; V: TRBV30; length: 14; D: .; DNA: TGTGCCTGGAGTGTCGGGGGAGGTTTGGATACGCAGTATTTT; CDR3: CAWSVGGGLDTQYF
J: TRBJ1-3; size: .; V: TRBV7-9; length: 14; D: TRBD1; DNA: TGTGCCAGCAGCCCGACAGGGGAAGGAAACACCATATATTTT; CDR3: CASSPTGEGNTIYF
J: TRBJ1-1; size: few; V: TRBV5-1; length: 14; D: .; DNA: TGCGCCAGCAGCTACAGGCTCATGAACACTGAAGCTTTCTTT; CDR3: CASSYRLMNTEAFF
J: TRBJ1-2; size: .; V: TRBV27; length: 16; D: TRBD1; DNA: TGTGCCAGCAGTTCCAGACGACAGGGGGCGACCTATGGCTACACCTTC; CDR3: CASSSRRQGATYGYTF
J: TRBJ2-1; size: .; V: TRBV7-9; length: 13; D: .; DNA: TGTGCCAGCAGCGCCGGTATAGCGAATGAGCAGTTCTTC; CDR3: CASSAGIANEQFF
J: TRBJ1-2; size: .; V: TRBV5-1; length: 14; D: .; DNA: TGCGCCAGCAGCAAGGGTGGGGAGGTCTATGGCTACACCTTC; CDR3: CASSKGGEVYGYTF
J: TRBJ2-1; size: once; V: TRBV4-3; length: 12; D: .; DNA: TGCGCCAGCAGCCCGGGTTCGGAGGAGCAGTTCTTC; CDR3: CASSPGSEEQFF
J: TRBJ2-5; size: .; V: TRBV9; length: 15; D: TRBD1; DNA: TGTGCCAGCAGCGTGGGACAGAGTTACCAAGAGACCCAGTACTTC; CDR3: CASSVGQSYQETQYF
J: TRBJ1-1; size: .; V: TRBV27; length: 16; D: .; DNA: TGTGCCAGCAGTTTAAAGGCAGGGGTAGGTGGCACTGAAGCTTTCTTT; CDR3: CASSLKAGVGGTEAFF
J: TRBJ2-3; size: .; V: TRBV2; length: 17; D: TRBD2; DNA: TGTGCCAGCAGTCCCCGGACTAGCGGGCTGGGCACAGATACGCAGTATTTT; CDR3: CASSPRTSGLGTDTQYF
J: TRBJ1-1; size: .; V: TRBV5-1; length: 14; D: .; DNA: TGCGCCAGCAGCTTTCAACAGGGGAACACTGAAGCTTTCTTT; CDR3: CASSFQQGNTEAFF
J: TRBJ2-5; size: .; V: TRBV30; length: 15; D: .; DNA: TGTGCCTGGAAAAAAAAAGGGGGGGCGCGGGAGACCCAGTACTTC; CDR3: CAWKKKGGARETQYF
J: TRBJ2-1; size: .; V: TRBV6-1; length: 14; D: .; DNA: TGTGCCAGCAGTGAGATTGGCCCCACGGGGGAGCAGTTCTTC; CDR3: CASSEIGPTGEQFF
J: TRBJ2-7; size: few; V: TRBV20-1; length: 11; D: .; DNA: TGCAGTGTCGGAGTTACCTACGAGCAGTACTTC; CDR3: CSVGVTYEQYF
J: TRBJ1-4; size: once; V: TRBV18; length: 14; D: .; DNA: TGTGCCAGCTCACCAGTCGGACGGGGAGAAAAACTGTTTTTT; CDR3: CASSPVGRGEKLFF
J: TRBJ2-1; size: .; V: TRBV7-2; length: 9; D: .; DNA: TGTGCCAGCAGCCCCTCCCAGTTCTTC; CDR3: CASSPSQFF
J: TRBJ2-1; size: .; V: TRBV6-5; length: 15; D: TRBD2; DNA: TGTGCCAGCAGCGCCGCTAGCGGGGCTTACAATGAGCAGTTCTTC; CDR3: CASSAASGAYNEQFF
J: TRBJ1-5; size: .; V: TRBV4-1; length: 17; D: .; DNA: TGCGCCAGCAGCCAAGGAGGATGGACAAACGGCAATCAGCCCCAGCATTTT; CDR3: CASSQGGWTNGNQPQHF
J: TRBJ1-4; size: .; V: TRBV19; length: 12; D: .; DNA: TGTGCCAGTAGTATTGGGGGGAAAAAACTGTTTTTT; CDR3: CASSIGGKKLFF
J: TRBJ1-6; size: .; V: TRBV6-5; length: 14; D: TRBD1; DNA: TGTGCCAGCAGGTACAGGGGAAGTGGATCACCCCTCCACTTT; CDR3: CASRYRGSGSPLHF
J: TRBJ2-1; size: .; V: TRBV5-1; length: 12; D: .; DNA: TGCGCCAGCAGCTTTAACGCGAATGAGCAGTTCTTC; CDR3: CASSFNANEQFF
J: TRBJ1-2; size: .; V: TRBV5-4; length: 13; D: .; DNA: TGTGCCAGCAGCTTGGACTCCGACTATGGCTACACCTTC; CDR3: CASSLDSDYGYTF